Listed below are T cell receptor beta chains from one sample, sequenced in a study of post-analysis software for immune sequencing data. Each CDR3 protein is one row after TCRdb ran MiXCR on the PCR reads. The data show roughly 600,000 distinct CDR3 sequences, roughly 46% seen once. Sequenced: blood. The receptors here all came from a girl between 10 and 17 years old with multiple sclerosis. The conserved cysteine and the conserved F or W are not part of the CDR3 here.

v_call,cdr3_aa
TRBV11-2,ASSLVASGRSYSYEQY
TRBV12-3/TRBV12-4,ASSLGTAGLTYEQY
TRBV10-3,AISESREGRREQY
TRBV12-3/TRBV12-4,ASTKQGTAKQY
TRBV29-1,SALDMFNYGYT
TRBV24-1,ATRDLDSYNEQF
TRBV20-1,SAITSGPFQETQY
TRBV6-5,ASSYSGLAGSSYEQY
TRBV7-9,ASSPGKLAGGYSEQY
TRBV7-9,ASSFRHVRPMGTDTQY
TRBV5-5,ASSPQWGRGYNEQF
TRBV7-2,ASSLSIGFEAEAF
TRBV9,ASSVGGGGLAGYEQF
TRBV4-1,ASIDPTRTGLSYGYT
TRBV29-1,SARKGDREQY
TRBV12-3/TRBV12-4,ATREDRGFYSNQPQH
TRBV7-2,ASSPVQFPTDTQY
TRBV7-2,ASSHRYNSNEQF
TRBV12-3/TRBV12-4,ASSPYWAREQF
TRBV10-3,AISDLVEETQY
TRBV16,ASSPPSGSDEQF
TRBV5-1,ASSLDAGATDTQY
TRBV12-3/TRBV12-4,ASTRGQAPYEQY
TRBV7-2,ASSLGRRTTYEQY
TRBV20-1,SVTGGTDTQY
TRBV7-9,ASSTGFPTRLDGYT
TRBV5-1,ASSPSPTGETQY
TRBV29-1,SVEGDRGTDGAF
TRBV15,ATSRDKFGTRNTDTQY
TRBV12-3/TRBV12-4,ASSTRTGGTDTQY
TRBV10-3,AIRDGEVNEQF
TRBV5-5,ASSLGQRNTEAF
TRBV12-3/TRBV12-4,ASSLVAGIVTGELF
TRBV5-1,ASSLEVRTEAF
TRBV6-6,ASSPVGLSGANVLT
TRBV6-5,ASSYGQRPYEQY
TRBV4-1,ASSQDPGLVFGERY
TRBV3-1,ASTSGIIYNEQF
TRBV2,ASRSPGTSYEQY
TRBV20-1,SALRLAGSSYNEQF
TRBV20-1,SARPRGSYNEQF
TRBV2,ASHNIRNEKLF
TRBV7-6,ASRQGFEQY
TRBV12-3/TRBV12-4,ASSFEALGNEQF
TRBV20-1,SALGGATSTDTQY
TRBV20-1,SARGKGAGGPYEQY
TRBV27,ASSRQGANTEAF
TRBV7-8,ASSPRTAMNTEAF
TRBV6-6,ASRELAGVTYEQY